This is a list of T cell receptor beta chains from one sample in a study of CD8 T cells in ankylosing spondylitis. TCRdb reprocessed the 5' RACE reads with MiXCR, giving one entry per CDR3 protein. The sample records 450,000 or so distinct CDR3 sequences, 25% to 30% being singletons. The source material was blood, either unsorted or a sorted T cell fraction (not recorded which). The receptors were gathered from a male donor with ankylosing spondylitis. Each CDR3 is given with its conserved first and last residue. A D gene is named only where the DNA matches it firmly. Clone size is shown for a subset of rows, as once, few, many or a class of expanded clone.

length	V	size	J	D	CDR3	DNA
16	TRBV20-1	NA	TRBJ2-1	NA	CSPQAPTAGAYNEQFF	TGCAGTCCGCAAGCCCCGACGGCCGGGGCCTACAATGAGCAGTTCTTC
15	TRBV24-1	NA	TRBJ1-4	NA	CATSDFSGIGEKLFF	TGTGCCACCAGTGATTTTTCAGGAATAGGAGAAAAACTGTTTTTT
13	TRBV20-1	few	TRBJ1-5	NA	CSARDRSNQPQHF	TGCAGTGCTAGAGACAGAAGCAATCAGCCCCAGCATTTT
17	TRBV4-1	NA	TRBJ1-3	NA	CASSHAVGSRAGNTIYF	TGCGCCAGCAGCCACGCCGTGGGAAGTCGGGCAGGAAACACCATATATTTT
15	TRBV29-1	few	TRBJ2-3	NA	CSVPPGLESTDTQYF	TGCAGCGTCCCCCCAGGTCTAGAAAGCACAGATACGCAGTATTTT
13	TRBV12-5	NA	TRBJ1-1	NA	CASGLGQNTEAFF	TGTGCTAGTGGTTTAGGACAGAACACTGAAGCTTTCTTT
15	TRBV10-3	few	TRBJ1-5	NA	CAISEGQESNQPQHF	TGTGCCATCAGTGAAGGTCAGGAAAGCAATCAGCCCCAGCATTTT
14	TRBV20-1	NA	TRBJ2-7	TRBD1	CSAPTGRARYEQYF	TGCAGTGCGCCGACAGGGAGAGCTCGCTACGAGCAGTACTTC
13	TRBV20-1	once	TRBJ2-5	NA	CSASDRGKETQYF	TGCAGTGCGTCAGACAGAGGCAAAGAGACCCAGTACTTC
17	TRBV3-1	few	TRBJ2-3	NA	CASSQEQYPSFTDTQYF	TGTGCCAGCAGCCAAGAACAGTACCCTTCATTCACAGATACGCAGTATTTT
14	TRBV7-2	NA	TRBJ1-5	NA	CASSRQFPSQPQHF	TGTGCCAGCAGCCGACAGTTTCCGAGTCAGCCCCAGCATTTT
13	TRBV4-2	NA	TRBJ2-1	TRBD2	CASSLSGRAGQFF	TGTGCCAGCAGCCTTAGCGGGAGGGCCGGGCAGTTCTTC
14	TRBV20-1	few	TRBJ2-3	NA	CSAAGSPTSDTQYF	TGCAGTGCCGCGGGCAGCCCCACCTCGGATACGCAGTATTTT
13	TRBV6-1	NA	TRBJ2-1	NA	CASRAGPYNEQFF	TGTGCCAGCAGGGCGGGACCATACAATGAGCAGTTCTTC
15	TRBV9	NA	TRBJ2-3	NA	CASSVAAGFTDTQYF	TGTGCCAGCAGCGTAGCTGCGGGATTCACAGATACGCAGTATTTT
15	TRBV14	NA	TRBJ2-4	NA	CSSSQVTAAKNIQYF	TGTTCCAGCAGCCAAGTAACGGCAGCCAAAAACATTCAGTACTTC
14	TRBV18	many	TRBJ2-3	NA	CASSPTRGTDTQYF	TGTGCCAGCTCACCTACGAGGGGCACAGATACGCAGTATTTT
15	TRBV5-1	NA	TRBJ2-2	NA	CASSRFTENTGELFF	TGCGCCAGCAGCCGGTTTACAGAAAACACCGGGGAGCTGTTTTTT
16	TRBV5-1	many	TRBJ2-1	TRBD2	CASSRGLAGTLHEQFF	TGCGCCAGCAGCCGCGGACTAGCGGGAACGTTGCATGAGCAGTTCTTC
15	TRBV20-1	NA	TRBJ2-3	NA	CSARHFGQSTDTQYF	TGCAGTGCTAGACACTTTGGACAGTCCACAGATACGCAGTATTTT
14	TRBV3-1	NA	TRBJ2-1	NA	CASSQTLARNEQFF	TGTGCCAGCAGCCAAACTCTCGCTAGGAATGAGCAGTTCTTC
13	TRBV7-9	NA	TRBJ1-5	NA	CASSLNPGQPQHF	TGTGCCAGCAGCTTAAACCCGGGTCAGCCCCAGCATTTT
19	TRBV2	once	TRBJ1-6	TRBD1	CASSESAPRDRLFNSPLHF	TGTGCCAGCAGTGAGTCCGCCCCCAGGGACAGATTATTTAATTCACCCCTCCACTTT
13	TRBV7-9	NA	TRBJ2-5	TRBD2	CASRREVAETQYF	TGTGCCAGCAGGCGGGAGGTTGCAGAGACCCAGTACTTC
14	TRBV18	few	TRBJ2-1	TRBD2	CASSGSGLAGRQFF	TGTGCCAGCTCAGGCTCGGGACTAGCGGGAAGACAGTTCTTC
13	TRBV3-1	many	TRBJ1-1	NA	CASSQDGGTEAFF	TGTGCCAGCAGCCAAGATGGGGGGACTGAAGCTTTCTTT
14	TRBV5-8	NA	TRBJ2-1	NA	CASSSGVGASEQFF	TGTGCCAGCAGCTCGGGGGTCGGCGCCAGTGAGCAGTTCTTC
15	TRBV18	NA	TRBJ1-3	TRBD1	CASSPGTDSGNTIYF	TGTGCCAGCTCCCCCGGGACAGACTCTGGAAACACCATATATTTT